This is a list of T cell receptor beta chains from one sample in a study of shared clonotypes between healthy human individuals. Only in-frame clones appear in the TCRdb table, and some are missing; sequencing was by immunoSEQ multiplex PCR. Of about 2.1 million clones in the sample, about 93% were seen once. The sequenced material came from naive CD8+ T cells from PBMCs. Receptors were obtained from a man between 18 and 29 years old in good health. Some clones in this sample may be carry-over from other donors' samples. Each CDR3 is given with its conserved first and last residue. A D gene is named only where the DNA matches it firmly. Clone size is given for some rows only: seen once, a few or many times, or a class if the clone is expanded.

clone_size	d_call	v_call	j_call	cdr3_nt	cdr3_aa
-	-	TRBV28	TRBJ2-1	TGTGCCAGCAGTATTCAGGGGGGTGGTTCCTACAATGAGCAGTTCTTC	CASSIQGGGSYNEQFF
-	TRBD1	TRBV6-5	TRBJ2-1	TGTGCCAGCAGTTACGAGGGGACAGATTACAATGAGCAGTTCTTC	CASSYEGTDYNEQFF
once	-	TRBV5-1	TRBJ2-7	TGCGCCAGCAGCTTGGATGTTTCGGTCAGCTACGAGCAGTACTTC	CASSLDVSVSYEQYF
-	-	TRBV4-1	TRBJ2-7	TGCGCCAGCAGCCCGGGTTGGTATTCCTACGAGCAGTACTTC	CASSPGWYSYEQYF
few	-	TRBV11-2	TRBJ2-7	TGTGCCAGCAGCTTAGTTAGCTACGAGCAGTACTTC	CASSLVSYEQYF
-	TRBD1	TRBV4-1	TRBJ1-2	TGCGCCAGCAGCCCGGACAGGCCTACTAACTATGGCTACACCTTC	CASSPDRPTNYGYTF
-	-	TRBV27	TRBJ1-1	TGTGCCAGCAGTCCCACGGTCCGGCGGAACACTGAAGCTTTCTTT	CASSPTVRRNTEAFF
-	-	TRBV6-1	TRBJ1-2	TGTGCCAGCAGTGAGGGGGCGGGTGGCTACACCTTC	CASSEGAGGYTF
-	-	TRBV27	TRBJ2-1	TGTGCCAGCAGGGAATCTCCAGCCCTCTACAATGAGCAGTTCTTC	CASRESPALYNEQFF
-	-	TRBV27	TRBJ2-7	TGTGCCAGCAGTTTCGGGGAAGTCAGGGAGCAGTACTTC	CASSFGEVREQYF
once	TRBD1	TRBV9	TRBJ2-6	TGTGCCAGCAGCGCCCAGACAGGGGAAGAGGCCAACGTCCTGACTTTC	CASSAQTGEEANVLTF
-	-	TRBV27	TRBJ2-1	TGTGCCAGCAGTCTCAGGGGCCCCTCCTACAATGAGCAGTTCTTC	CASSLRGPSYNEQFF
-	TRBD2	TRBV4-1	TRBJ2-1	TGCGCCAGCAGCCAAGATGATCTAGCGGGAGAGCTTGACGCTTACAATGAGCAGTTCTTC	CASSQDDLAGELDAYNEQFF
-	-	TRBV6-5	TRBJ2-1	TGTGCCAGCAGTCCCGGGGAGCGGGCCTACAATGAGCAGTTCTTC	CASSPGERAYNEQFF
-	-	TRBV19	TRBJ1-2	TGTGCCAGTAGTCCAAAGAGGACAGCCTATGGCTACACCTTC	CASSPKRTAYGYTF
-	TRBD1	TRBV27	TRBJ2-7	TGTGCCAGCAGCGACCGACAGGGGGCCTACGAGCAGTACTTC	CASSDRQGAYEQYF
-	TRBD2	TRBV11-1	TRBJ2-3	TGTGCCAGCAGCTGGAAAGGACTAGCGGGAGAAGATACGCAGTATTTT	CASSWKGLAGEDTQYF
-	-	TRBV29-1	TRBJ2-7	TGCAGCGTGATCCAGGAATACGAGCAGTACTTC	CSVIQEYEQYF
-	-	TRBV6-4	TRBJ2-2	TGTGCCAGCAGTACTAGCTCGACCGGGGAGCTGTTTTTT	CASSTSSTGELFF
-	TRBD1	TRBV7-9	TRBJ1-2	TGTGCCAGCAGCTTAGCCCCGGGACAGGGGGCGGATGGCTACACCTTC	CASSLAPGQGADGYTF
few	TRBD1	TRBV2	TRBJ2-7	TGTGCCAGCAATTTAGGCCAGGGGGCCTACGAGCAGTACTTC	CASNLGQGAYEQYF
-	-	TRBV18	TRBJ2-1	TGTGCCAGCTCAGAGGGAACGGGGTCAGGAAGGGTCTTC	CASSEGTGSGRVF
-	TRBD2	TRBV5-1	TRBJ2-5	TGCGCCAGCAGCCGGGAGGGGGTTGTCAGCGAGACCCAGTACTTC	CASSREGVVSETQYF
-	-	TRBV28	TRBJ2-5	TGTGCCAGCAGTTTCGTGGGGCGAGAGACCCAGTACTTC	CASSFVGRETQYF
-	-	TRBV27	TRBJ1-1	TGTGCCAGCAGTATCCACAGGGTCACTGAAGCTTTCTTT	CASSIHRVTEAFF
-	TRBD2	TRBV11-2	TRBJ2-2	TGTGCCAGCAGCCCCTGGGGGGGGAACACCGGGGAGCTGTTTTTT	CASSPWGGNTGELFF
-	TRBD1	TRBV13	TRBJ1-2	TGTGCCAGCAGCACGACAGGGGCCAACTATGGCTACACCTTC	CASSTTGANYGYTF
-	TRBD2	TRBV27	TRBJ2-3	TGTGCCAGCAGTTTTTTGAGGTCGGGAGGGCCCAGGCCAGATACGCAGTATTTT	CASSFLRSGGPRPDTQYF
-	TRBD2	TRBV4-3	TRBJ2-3	TGCGCCAGCAGCCAGCTCGACGGGAAAGGACTAGCGGGGAGCACAGATACGCAGTATTTT	CASSQLDGKGLAGSTDTQYF
-	-	TRBV27	TRBJ2-1	TGTGCCAGCAGTTTTGGCTACAATGAGCAGTTCTTC	CASSFGYNEQFF
-	-	TRBV6-1	TRBJ2-1	TGTGCCAGCAGTGAAGCCGGTAATGAGCAGTTCTTC	CASSEAGNEQFF
-	TRBD2	TRBV11-2	TRBJ2-5	TGTGCCAGCAGCCCAGGGACTAGCGGGAGTGGGGAGACCCAGTACTTC	CASSPGTSGSGETQYF
-	TRBD1	TRBV5-6	TRBJ1-1	TGTGCCAGCAGCTTCGGTGGACAGGGGAACACTGAAGCTTTCTTT	CASSFGGQGNTEAFF
-	-	TRBV4-1	TRBJ2-1	TGCGCCAGCAGAGAGAGAGTGGGGGAGCTCTCCTACAATGAGCAGTTCTTC	CASRERVGELSYNEQFF
-	TRBD1	TRBV5-1	TRBJ2-7	TGCGCCAGCAGCTTGGGGGGACAGGGTTACGAGCAGTACTTC	CASSLGGQGYEQYF
-	-	TRBV6-5	TRBJ2-1	TGTGCCAGCAGTTACTCACGGGGATACAATGAGCAGTTCTTC	CASSYSRGYNEQFF
-	-	TRBV29-1	TRBJ2-7	TGCAGCGTTGAGGGCAGCTCCCCCTACGAGCAGTACTTC	CSVEGSSPYEQYF
-	-	TRBV27	TRBJ1-2	TGTGCCAGCAGTACGCTCGGGGGTAACTATGGCTACACCTTC	CASSTLGGNYGYTF
-	TRBD1	TRBV5-1	TRBJ2-7	TGCGCCAGCAGCCCCGGCGGGACAGGGGACTACGAGCAGTACTTC	CASSPGGTGDYEQYF
-	-	TRBV9	TRBJ2-5	TGTGCCAGCAGCCCCCTGATTGGTGGGGAGACCCAGTACTTC	CASSPLIGGETQYF
-	-	TRBV6-5	TRBJ2-7	TGTGCCAGCAGTTACGGACCATCGGGACTTAAGAACGAGCAGTACTTC	CASSYGPSGLKNEQYF
-	-	TRBV27	TRBJ1-2	TGTGCCAGCAGTCCCCGATTCACTAACTATGGCTACACCTTC	CASSPRFTNYGYTF